Listed below are T cell receptor beta chains from one sample, sequenced in a study of T cells after somatic rescue of genetic block. Measured with immunoSEQ multiplex PCR; TCRdb has only the in-frame clones, and not every one. This sample has 65,000 to 70,000 clones, with about 91% found just once. The sample comprised peripheral blood mononuclear cells (PBMCs). These receptors all stem from a man aged 35 to 55. Each CDR3 is given with its conserved first and last residue. A D gene is named only where the DNA matches it firmly. Clone size is given for some rows only: seen once, a few or many times, or a class if the clone is expanded.

TRBJ2-7 | - | TRBV6-5 | - | CASSYLVRQQYF | TGTGCCAGCAGTTATTTGGTACGTCAGCAGTACTTC
TRBJ2-1 | - | TRBV5-1 | - | CASSLSLGDKSNNEQFF | TGCGCCAGCAGCTTGAGTTTAGGGGACAAATCTAACAATGAGCAGTTCTTC
TRBJ1-1 | few | TRBV6-5 | - | CASSYSTRRNTEAFF | TGTGCCAGCAGTTACTCGACCCGAAGGAACACTGAAGCTTTCTTT
TRBJ1-1 | - | TRBV5-4 | TRBD1 | CASSGQANTEAFF | TGTGCCAGCTCTGGACAGGCTAACACTGAAGCTTTCTTT
TRBJ2-4 | - | TRBV5-8 | TRBD2 | CASGAGIIAKNIQYF | TGTGCCAGCGGAGCGGGGATTATAGCCAAAAACATTCAGTACTTC
TRBJ2-5 | once | TRBV4-1 | - | CASSHLWGAETQYF | TGCGCCAGCAGCCACCTTTGGGGGGCCGAGACCCAGTACTTC
TRBJ2-2 | - | TRBV5-1 | TRBD2 | CASSTGTRTTGELFF | TGCGCCAGCAGCACCGGGACTAGAACTACCGGGGAGCTGTTTTTT
TRBJ1-1 | - | TRBV18 | - | CASSLNPPANTEAFF | TGTGCCAGCTCACTCAATCCCCCCGCGAACACTGAAGCTTTCTTT
TRBJ1-1 | - | TRBV11-2 | - | CASRALAGFVTEAFF | TGTGCCAGCAGGGCCTTGGCTGGGTTTGTCACTGAAGCTTTCTTT
TRBJ2-1 | - | TRBV4-2 | TRBD2 | CASSRSGRNNEQFF | TGTGCCAGCAGCCGTAGCGGGAGGAACAATGAGCAGTTCTTC
TRBJ2-3 | - | TRBV18 | - | CASSPPPARPDTQYF | TGTGCCAGCTCACCCCCCCCAGCCCGGCCAGATACGCAGTATTTT
TRBJ2-1 | - | TRBV7-2 | - | CASTESQGEQFF | TGTGCCAGCACCGAAAGCCAGGGTGAGCAGTTCTTC
TRBJ2-1 | - | TRBV4-1 | - | CASSQGRGRRGNEQFF | TGCGCCAGCAGCCAAGGTCGGGGGCGAAGGGGCAATGAGCAGTTCTTC
TRBJ2-2 | - | TRBV13 | - | CASSQGGASGELFF | TGTGCCAGCAGCCAAGGGGGGGCGTCCGGGGAGCTGTTTTTT